The next 32 T cell receptor beta chains were all read from a single sample in a study of cytomegalovirus exposure and HLA in healthy donors. Primers: 60 Vbeta forward and 13 Jbeta reverse. Assay: immunoSEQ multiplex PCR; the TCRdb copy retains only in-frame clones and omits some. The table includes 90,000 to 120,000 clones, roughly 80% detected once. The sequenced sample consisted of PBMCs. Source of these receptors: a young man in good health and CMV-seronegative.

The chain employs TRBV7-3 and TRBJ1-1, with D hard to call. V was cut by 1 base and J by 2 bases, with 8 bases left in between. From germline, CDR1 is SGHTA and CDR2 FQGTGA. The CDR3 loop spans 14 amino acids. The CDR3 protein is CASSLSSGNTEAFF. The CDR3 coding sequence is TGTGCCAGCAGCTTAAGTTCGGGAAACACTGAAGCTTTCTTT.

The chain carries TRBV7-9 and TRBJ1-3, with 7 positions matching TRBD1. Germline V gene lookup returns CDR1 SEHNR and CDR2 FQNEAQ (reference sequence). With 1 base clipped from V and 4 bases from J, the junction kept 4 bases outside the gene matches. CDR3 length: 15 amino acids. The CDR3 nucleotides are TGTGCCAGCAGCTTAGAAGGGGGCGCAGGAAACACCATATATTTT. Protein sequence: CASSLEGGAGNTIYF. Variable domain in full (rest from reference TRBV7-9 and TRBJ1-3): DTGVSQNPRHKITKRGQNVTFRCDPISEHNRLYWYRQTLGQGPEFLTYFQNEAQLEKSRLLSDRFSAERPKGSFSTLEIQRTEQGDSAMYLCASSLEGGAGNTIYFGEGSWLTVV.

The genes are TRBV7-9 and TRBJ2-1; 8 nucleotides align to TRBD2. Per germline, CDR1 SEHNR and CDR2 FQNEAQ (reference sequence). With 8 bases clipped from V and 3 bases from J, the junction kept 9 bases outside the gene matches. The CDR3 has 15 amino acids. CDR3 loop: CASPRETSVYNEQFF. The DNA for the CDR3 is TGTGCCAGCCCTAGGGAGACTAGCGTCTACAATGAGCAGTTCTTC.

This clone was seen a few times. J is TRBJ1-1 and V is TRBV5-5; D is perhaps TRBD1 (6 bases). V was pared by 1 base and J by 4 bases, with 8 bases between. The CDR3 consists of 13 residues. The germline V gene encodes CDR1 SGHKS and CDR2 YYEKEE (reference sequence). CDR3 region: CASSLSGVTEAFF. CDR3 coding DNA: TGTGCCAGCAGCTTGTCAGGGGTCACTGAAGCTTTCTTT.

This clone was seen a single time. The rearrangement joins TRBV11-2 to TRBJ2-2, with D possibly being TRBD2 (6 bases). Trimming took off 6 bases at V and 4 bases at J, with 15 bases between the two ends. CDR3 length: 15 residues. CDR1 is SGHAT, CDR2 FQNNGV, per germline. CDR3 residues: CASRRPGVGTGELFF. Here the CDR3 DNA reads TGTGCCAGCAGACGGCCGGGGGTCGGCACCGGGGAGCTGTTTTTT. The full variable domain, rest sourced from reference TRBV11-2 and TRBJ2-2, is EAGVAQSPRYKIIEKRQSVAFWCNPISGHATLYWYQQILGQGPKLLIQFQNNGVVDDSQLPKDRFSAERLKGVDSTLKIQPAKLEDSAVYLCASRRPGVGTGELFFGEGSRLTVL.

V gene TRBV6-4 combines with J gene TRBJ1-1; TRBD1 is a possible D gene (5 bases). The CDR3 has 14 amino acids. The V end lost 5 bases, the J end lost 4 bases, and 14 bases lay between the germline ends. Germline V gene sequence: CDR1 MRHNA, CDR2 SNTAGT. The CDR3 DNA is TGTGCCAGCAGTCCAAGGGGAGGAACCACTGAAGCTTTCTTT. Protein: CASSPRGGTTEAFF.

The V call is TRBV5-1, the J call TRBJ2-1; 9 nucleotides align to TRBD1. J lost 7 bases, V lost 4 bases, and 12 bases had no gene match. Germline V gene data show CDR1 as SGHRS and CDR2 as YFSETQ. CDR3 length equals 16 residues. The DNA of the CDR3 is TGCGCCAGCAGCCTTCCACGGGACAGGGACGGTAATGAGCAGTTCTTC. Translation gives CASSLPRDRDGNEQFF.

The gene calls are TRBV11-2 and TRBJ1-2; 7 positions match TRBD1. J lost 5 bases, V lost 5 bases, and 5 bases had no gene match. This CDR3 region has 13 residues. Germline CDR1 SGHAT, CDR2 FQNNGV. The CDR3 region is CASSPGTAYGYTF. The CDR3 bases are TGTGCCAGCAGCCCCGGGACAGCTTATGGCTACACCTTC. The full variable domain, rest sourced from reference TRBV11-2 and TRBJ1-2, is EAGVAQSPRYKIIEKRQSVAFWCNPISGHATLYWYQQILGQGPKLLIQFQNNGVVDDSQLPKDRFSAERLKGVDSTLKIQPAKLEDSAVYLCASSPGTAYGYTFGSGTRLTVV.

This rearrangement joins TRBV10-2 to TRBJ2-5; D remains unclear. The CDR3 has 15 residues. V lost 2 bases and J lost 2, with 12 bases in between. Germline CDR1 and CDR2: WSHSY and SAAADI. This CDR3 is CASSEGQLWQETQYF. The CDR3 DNA follows: TGCGCCAGCAGTGAGGGGCAGTTGTGGCAAGAGACCCAGTACTTC.

The V gene is TRBV7-2, the J gene TRBJ2-5; weak D call: TRBD2 (7 bases). The germline V gene has CDR1 SGHTA and CDR2 FQGNSA. Trimming left V 5 bases short and J 3 bases short, with 16 bases between. CDR3 size: 15 residues. CDR3 nucleotides: TGTGCCAGCAGCCGAATCGAGGGGGGGAAAGAGACCCAGTACTTC. Protein product: CASSRIEGGKETQYF. Complete variable domain (other parts from reference TRBV7-2 and TRBJ2-5): GAGVSQSPSNKVTEKGKDVELRCDPISGHTALYWYRQSLGQGLEFLIYFQGNSAPDKSGLPSDRFSAERTGGSVSTLTIQRTQQEDSAVYLCASSRIEGGKETQYFGPGTRLLVL.

This rearrangement joins TRBV10-3 to TRBJ2-1; D is perhaps TRBD2 (5 bases). The ends were cut back, 4 bases at V and 15 bases at J, with 16 bases in the middle. CDR1 and CDR2 (germline): ENHRY, SYGVKD. CDR3 length: 12 residues. This CDR3 reads CAISGPGIDRFF. For the CDR3, the DNA is TGTGCCATCAGTGGACCGGGGATTGATAGGTTCTTC.

The V and J genes are TRBV19 and TRBJ1-2; D is possibly TRBD1 (5 bases). The CDR3 loop spans 13 amino acids. V was shortened by 3 bases and J by 6 bases, with 11 bases between the two germline ends. CDR1 LNHDA and CDR2 SQIVND come from the germline V gene (reference sequence). The chain's CDR3 is CASSMGRGDGYTF. CDR3 nucleotides: TGTGCCAGTAGTATGGGTCGGGGGGATGGCTACACCTTC. The full variable domain, completed using reference TRBV19 and TRBJ1-2, is DGGITQSPKYLFRKEGQNVTLSCEQNLNHDAMYWYRQDPGQGLRLIYYSQIVNDFQKGDIAEGYSVSREKKESFPLTVTSAQKNPTAFYLCASSMGRGDGYTFGSGTRLTVV.

The chain is built from TRBV6-5 and TRBJ2-1; 10 nucleotides line up with TRBD2. The V gene's germline CDR1 is MNHEY and CDR2 SVGAGI. This CDR3 region has 15 residues. V gave up 6 bases and J gave up 5 bases; unmatched junction bases: 7. The DNA of the CDR3 is TGTGCCAGCAGCAGGACTAGCGGAAATCACAATGAGCAGTTCTTC. Its translation is CASSRTSGNHNEQFF.

V is TRBV19 and J is TRBJ2-7; a possible D gene is TRBD1 (6 bases). Germline values: CDR1 LNHDA, CDR2 SQIVND (reference sequence). CDR3 size: 14 residues. V lost 6 bases and J 0 bases, leaving 12 bases between the germline ends. This CDR3 reads CASRRQDLSYEQYF. The CDR3 nucleotides read TGTGCCAGTAGGCGACAGGACCTCTCCTACGAGCAGTACTTC.

The rearrangement uses TRBV28 and TRBJ1-2, with 8 bases identical to TRBD1. The CDR3 runs 11 residues. CDR1 MDHEN and CDR2 SYDVKM come from the germline V gene. The CDR3 DNA is TGTGCTGCAGGGGGCGTCTATGGCTACACCTTC. Translating it yields CAAGGVYGYTF.

The CDR3 protein is CASSLDQGYGYTF. The CDR3 DNA reads TGTGCCAGCAGCTTAGATCAGGGGTATGGCTACACCTTC. The chain recombines TRBV11-2 with TRBJ1-2; D might be TRBD1 (6 bases). V was trimmed by 0 bases and J by 5 bases, leaving 7 bases between them. Germline CDR1 SGHAT, CDR2 FQNNGV. The CDR3 is made up of 13 amino acids.

This chain joins TRBV7-2 and TRBJ2-3; 10 nucleotides agree with TRBD1. In germline, CDR1 is SGHTA, CDR2 FQGNSA. This CDR3 has 17 amino acids. J gave up 2 bases and V 6 bases, and 11 bases lay outside the gene matches. The CDR3 here is CASSSTGTGALTDTQYF. The CDR3 coding sequence is TGTGCCAGCAGTTCTACCGGGACAGGGGCCCTCACAGATACGCAGTATTTT.

The chain is built from TRBV5-4 and TRBJ1-6; the D is unclear. CDR1 and CDR2 (germline): SGHNT, YYREEE (reference sequence). Trimming took off 0 bases at V and 9 bases at J, with 7 bases between the two ends. The CDR3 is 13 amino acids. Here the CDR3 DNA reads TGTGCCAGCAGCTTGGGGGAGCGTTCACCCCTCCACTTT. Residues: CASSLGERSPLHF.

The V and J genes are TRBV25-1 and TRBJ2-1; TRBD1 agrees at 9 bases. Trimming at V came to 3 bases and at J to 7 bases, leaving 7 bases not matched to a gene. The germline V gene has CDR1 MGHDK and CDR2 SYGVNS. This CDR3 spans 15 amino acids. The CDR3: CASSEGETGGNEQFF. CDR3 nucleotide sequence: TGTGCCAGCAGTGAGGGGGAGACAGGGGGGAATGAGCAGTTCTTC.

The rearrangement links TRBV18 to TRBJ2-7; 9 nucleotides line up with TRBD1. CDR3 length: 15 residues. V was clipped by 4 bases and J by 0 bases; unmatched bases: 4. The V gene's germline CDR1 is KGHSH and CDR2 LQKENI. The DNA of the CDR3 is TGTGCCAGCTCACAGCCGGGACAGGGCTCCTACGAGCAGTACTTC. It encodes CASSQPGQGSYEQYF.

The rearrangement uses TRBV21-1 and TRBJ2-7; the table names TRBD2, a call not compared with the DNA. TRBV21-1 is a listed pseudogene. This CDR3 has 13 amino acids. The CDR3 region has the DNA TGTGCCAGCACCCTGACTTGCAGCTACGAGCAGTACTTC. It encodes CASTLTCSYEQYF.

The rearrangement uses TRBV6-1 and TRBJ2-3; 8 bases agree with TRBD2. The CDR3 is 18 amino acids. J was trimmed by 7 bases and V by 2 bases; bases with no gene match: 17. The germline V gene has CDR1 MNHNS and CDR2 SASEGT. CDR3 coding DNA: TGTGCCAGCAGTGAAAGAAGGAAGAGCGGGAGCCCCTCAAATACGCAGTATTTT. Translating it yields CASSERRKSGSPSNTQYF.

The chain uses TRBV7-3 and TRBJ1-1; possibly TRBD1 for D (5 bases). V dropped 5 bases and J dropped 1 base, with 8 bases sitting between them. This CDR3 has 13 amino acids. Germline lookup yields CDR1 SGHTA and CDR2 FQGTGA. In nucleotides, the CDR3 is TGTGCCAGCAGCAGCGGGGGGAACACTGAAGCTTTCTTT. This translates into CASSSGGNTEAFF. The full variable domain, with the rest looked up from reference TRBV7-3 and TRBJ1-1, is GAGVSQTPSNKVTEKGKYVELRCDPISGHTALYWYRQSLGQGPEFLIYFQGTGAADDSGLPNDRFFAVRPEGSVSTLKIQRTERGDSAVYLCASSSGGNTEAFFGQGTRLTVV.

In DNA form, the CDR3 reads TGTGCCTGGAGTGGAGGGGCGGGAGGCTACACCTTC. This translates into CAWSGGAGGYTF. The V gene is TRBV30, the J gene TRBJ1-2, with a possible D match to TRBD1 (5 bases). CDR3 size: 12 residues. Germline lookup yields CDR1 GTSNPN and CDR2 SVGIG (reference sequence). V lost 1 base to trimming and J lost 8 bases, with 11 bases between them.

The chain links TRBV6-5 to TRBJ2-5; D gene unclear. CDR1 and CDR2 (germline): MNHEY, SVGAGI. The CDR3 is made up of 13 amino acids. V lost 0 bases, J lost 5 bases, and 7 bases lay in between. As DNA, the CDR3 is TGTGCCAGCAGTTACTCAATCCGGGAGACCCAGTACTTC. Protein product: CASSYSIRETQYF.

The rearrangement uses TRBV11-2 and TRBJ2-2, with 7 bases that match TRBD2. The length of the CDR3 is 16 residues. Germline-derived CDR1 and CDR2 are SGHAT and FQNNGV. Losses at the gene ends were 5 bases for V and 4 bases for J; bases not matched to a gene: 10. The DNA for the CDR3 is TGTGCCAGCAGCCCGGATGGACTAGAGGCCACCGGGGAGCTGTTTTTT. It encodes CASSPDGLEATGELFF. Drawing the rest from reference TRBV11-2 and TRBJ2-2, the complete variable domain is EAGVAQSPRYKIIEKRQSVAFWCNPISGHATLYWYQQILGQGPKLLIQFQNNGVVDDSQLPKDRFSAERLKGVDSTLKIQPAKLEDSAVYLCASSPDGLEATGELFFGEGSRLTVL.

The rearrangement uses TRBV4-1 and TRBJ1-1; perhaps TRBD1 as D (6 bases). Trimming stripped 5 bases from V and 1 base from J, with 14 bases between. There are 15 residues in the CDR3. Germline CDR1 is MGHRA and CDR2 is YSYEKL. The CDR3 nucleotides read TGCGCCAGCAGCTGGCCGGGACAAAAGAACACTGAAGCTTTCTTT. It yields the protein CASSWPGQKNTEAFF.

This clone was seen only a few times. This rearrangement joins TRBV18 to TRBJ1-1; unclear D gene. V was trimmed by 2 bases and J by 0 bases, leaving 7 bases between them. The CDR3 loop spans 14 amino acids. Germline values: CDR1 KGHSH, CDR2 LQKENI. CDR3 in DNA: TGTGCCAGCTCACCAGCCGCGGTGAACACTGAAGCTTTCTTT. This sequence encodes CASSPAAVNTEAFF.

This rearrangement joins TRBV18 to TRBJ1-2; TRBD1 agrees at 7 bases. The CDR3 contains 15 residues. Germline loops: CDR1 KGHSH, CDR2 LQKENI. After removal of 6 bases from V and 0 bases from J, the junction contained 7 bases not matched to a gene. The CDR3 is CASSRGQTPNYGYTF. The CDR3 coding sequence is TGTGCCAGCTCCCGGGGACAGACACCTAACTATGGCTACACCTTC.

The chain combines TRBV30 with TRBJ1-3; D gene uncertain. V was cut by 4 bases and J by 0 bases, with 7 bases left in between. Germline values: CDR1 GTSNPN, CDR2 SVGIG (reference sequence). The CDR3 has 13 residues. Written as DNA, the CDR3 is TGTGCCTGGATCAAGAGCTCTGGAAACACCATATATTTT. Protein: CAWIKSSGNTIYF.

The chain has TRBV18 and TRBJ2-3, with D hard to call. Germline V gene lookup returns CDR1 KGHSH and CDR2 LQKENI. The CDR3 spans 14 residues. Trimming stripped 3 bases from V and 6 bases from J, with 13 bases between. DNA for the CDR3: TGTGCCAGCTCACCCTTGAACCCGGAGGATACGCAGTATTTT. This codes for CASSPLNPEDTQYF.

This clone is deemed medium-sized. J is TRBJ2-3 and V is TRBV6-4; 9 bases line up with TRBD2. This CDR3 has 14 residues. Germline values: CDR1 MRHNA, CDR2 SNTAGT. V trimming: 4 bases; J trimming: 1 base; junction bases outside the gene matches: 0. The CDR3 protein is CASSVAGGTDTQYF. The CDR3 DNA is TGTGCCAGCAGTGTAGCGGGGGGCACAGATACGCAGTATTTT.